This T cell receptor beta chain was observed in a study of cytomegalovirus exposure and HLA in healthy donors (dated 2017 in TCRdb). Regarding the study in general: According to a later analysis, the roughly 130 validation repertoires were produced on the same platform as the 666 repertoires of the first cohort. The study aimed to test whether signatures of past pathogen exposure could be identified by cataloging public T cell receptors. A separate validation cohort of over 95 different subjects was used in addition to the roughly 700-subject first cohort. To predict cytomegalovirus infection status, the study brought together high-throughput TCR immunosequencing, statistical association of individual TCRs with disease status, and machine learning. Points the paper makes about the study in general: Across donors, most TCR sequences were observed very rarely, whereas some public TCRs were present in many individuals. Three of the identified cytomegalovirus-associated TCR beta chains were confirmed in vitro to be specific for cytomegalovirus antigens. According to the authors, the approach could potentially be generalized to other disease states and immunological phenotypes. A later analysis lacked HLA typing for the validation cohort, so it scored co-occurrence in that cohort across all 110 or so repertoires. The study gave a list of 150 to 200 TCR beta chains associated with cytomegalovirus. Cytomegalovirus status was reported to be diagnosed by the classifier with high specificity and sensitivity in both the original and validation cohorts. In a later analysis, TCRs clustered in the first cohort were found to also tend to co-occur in the roughly 120 validation repertoires, with approximately 95% of cluster scores above 0.

Separate from the roughly 650-subject first cohort, the validation cohort of about 120 subjects was the group to which the donors belonged. Preparation of the library involved the immunoSEQ multiplex PCR assay. The study's own analysis went as follows. A statistical classification framework was developed to diagnose cytomegalovirus status using the catalog of TCR beta chain sequences. The table was pulled from immuneACCESS by TCRdb, which kept in-frame rearrangements only. Such tables lose some clones; where checked, under half of the loss comes from unresolved V genes, and the rest has no known cause. V and J calls and clone size come straight from that table; D and trimming were deduced from the DNA. Recorded for this sample are roughly 62,000 clones; 91% of them occurred a single time. The ten largest clonotypes hold 2% to 2.5% of the sample. Concerning this clone: Its antigen is currently not known. Per-base quality was not reported, and no clone a single base away is much larger than it.

The CDR3 has 14 amino acids, counting the end cysteine and phenylalanine. Just the 42-base CDR3 DNA is kept, in frame starting at base 1. V was cut back by 4 bases and J by 2 bases, leaving a gap of 11 bases between them. Looking up the germline V gene yields CDR1 SGHDN and CDR2 FVKESK. Sequenced sample: PBMCs. The clonotype comes from a woman in her twenties or thirties in good health and CMV-seronegative. The sequence links TRBV14 to TRBJ1-1, and the D gene may be TRBD1, 5 bases matching. The DNA is TGTGCCAGCAGCCCCGAGACAGACAACACTGAAGCTTTCTTT. Its coded protein is CASSPETDNTEAFF. The reference TRBV14 and TRBJ1-1 proteins fill in what lies around the CDR3, so the full variable domain reads EAGVTQFPSHSVIEKGQTVTLRCDPISGHDNLYWYRRVMGKEIKFLLHFVKESKQDESGMPNNRFLAERTGGTYSTLKVQPAELEDSGVYFCASSPETDNTEAFFGQGTRLTVV.